This T cell receptor beta chain was profiled in a study of early T cells in non-severe SARS-CoV-2 infection. Study in general: Sequencing was performed on bulk RNA from unsorted whole blood, leaving chains unpaired.

Unique molecular identifier tags were affixed to discrete cDNA molecules. TCRdb reprocessed the 5' RACE reads with MiXCR, giving one entry per CDR3 protein. The sample carries about 80,000 distinct CDR3 sequences, about 16% recorded once. The CDR3 loop spans 14 amino acids. Germline V gene sequence: CDR1 DFQATT, CDR2 SNEGSKA (reference sequence). Trimming shortened V by 1 base and J by 2 bases, and 11 bases separated the two germline ends. The sequence was obtained from an adult who was a healthcare worker with PCR-confirmed SARS-CoV-2 infection or an uninfected control (not recorded which). This rearrangement joins TRBV20-1 to TRBJ1-2; maybe TRBD1 (5 bases). Sample: whole blood. DNA of the CDR3: TGCAGTGCTAGAGGGGACGGAGCCAACTATGGCTACACCTTC. Residues: CSARGDGANYGYTF.